The TCR beta chain described here comes from a study of blood T cell repertoires in COVID-19. The overall study: Spain, Italy and the United States supplied samples that represented acute and convalescent COVID-19. The cDNA or gDNA used as material had been derived from T cells, B-cell-depleted T cells, or PBMCs.

Study processing details: Estimation of nucleated cell counts was performed using reference gene primer amplification. Sequencing used immunoSEQ multiplex PCR; TCRdb keeps in-frame clones, though not all of them. V, J and clone size were drawn from that table, and D and trimming were deduced from the DNA. This sample yields approximately 13,000 clones, of which 75% to 90% are seen a single time; around 15% belongs to the top ten. V trimming: 6 bases; J trimming: 4 bases; junction bases outside the gene matches: 5. CDR1 is LNHDA and CDR2 is SQIVND in the germline V gene (reference sequence). The CDR3 sequence is 14 residues long.

This chain links TRBV19 with TRBJ2-7; 11 bases map to TRBD1. This TCR derives from a man in his forties or fifties with active COVID-19. Sequencing used peripheral blood. The DNA of the CDR3 is TGTGCCAGTAGCACCGGGACAGGGGGTTACGAGCAGTACTTC. Translating it yields CASSTGTGGYEQYF.